These 30 T cell receptor beta chains came from one sample sequenced in a study of CD8 T cells in Susac syndrome. cDNA came from approximately 0.5 to 1 ug RNA primed by random hexamers. MiXCR, run by TCRdb on the immunoSEQ multiplex PCR reads, gives a single entry per CDR3 protein. The sample records over 200,000 distinct CDR3 sequences, around 95% being singletons. The specimen sequenced was CD4+ T cells from PBMCs. The receptors come from a human donor with multiple sclerosis.

This clonotype was observed once. V usage is TRBV7-3 and J usage is TRBJ2-5; D not certain. Germline CDR1 is SGHTA and CDR2 is FQGTGA. This CDR3 comprises 13 residues. Trimming shortened V by 5 bases and J by 5 bases, and 12 bases separated the two germline ends. CDR3 sequence reads: CASSEGSTETQYF. Written as DNA, the CDR3 is TGTGCCAGCAGCGAAGGGTCTACGGAGACCCAGTACTTC.

The chain carries TRBV29-1 and TRBJ2-5; D ambiguous. There are 13 residues in the CDR3. Trimming stripped 1 base from V and 5 bases from J, with 11 bases between. Germline CDR1 and CDR2: SQVTM and ANQGSEA. The CDR3, as DNA: TGCAGCGTTGAAGGTAATAGGAAGGAGACCCAGTACTTC. Residues: CSVEGNRKETQYF.

J is TRBJ1-1 and V is TRBV13, with 10 bases identical to TRBD1. The CDR3 extends over 17 amino acids. Germline V lookup: CDR1 PRHDT, CDR2 FYEKMQ (reference sequence). V lost 1 base, J lost 3 bases, and 8 bases stayed unmatched. The CDR3 region is CASSLDDRGRGDTEAFF. Written as DNA, the CDR3 is TGTGCCAGCAGCTTAGATGACAGGGGGCGAGGGGACACTGAAGCTTTCTTT.

The count of this clonotype is one. This chain joins TRBV27 and TRBJ1-1; the D is unclear. The CDR3 extends over 14 amino acids. Trimming took 8 bases from V and 3 from J, leaving 16 bases between them. The germline V gene has CDR1 MNHEY and CDR2 SMNVEV (reference sequence). DNA of the CDR3: TGTGCCAGCCGTGAGTCCGGCCGAGACACTGAAGCTTTCTTT. It is translated as CASRESGRDTEAFF.

The V call is TRBV6-5, the J call TRBJ1-1, with 8 bases fitting TRBD1. The CDR3 covers 15 residues. Germline V lookup: CDR1 MNHEY, CDR2 SVGAGI. Trimming cost V 2 bases and J 1 base; bases outside gene matches: 3. CDR3 sequence reads: CASSYRTGRNTEAFF. The CDR3, as DNA: TGTGCCAGCAGTTACCGGACAGGGAGGAACACTGAAGCTTTCTTT.

V gene TRBV29-1 combines with J gene TRBJ1-2, with D unresolved. The ends were cut back, 7 bases at V and 8 bases at J, with 8 bases in the middle. CDR1 SQVTM and CDR2 ANQGSEA come from the germline V gene. This CDR3 spans 9 amino acids. The DNA for the CDR3 is TGCAGCGAAAAACTGGGCTACACCTTC. This sequence encodes CSEKLGYTF. Drawing the rest from reference TRBV29-1 and TRBJ1-2, the complete variable domain is SAVISQKPSRDICQRGTSLTIQCQVDSQVTMMFWYRQQPGQSLTLIATANQGSEATYESGFVIDKFPISRPNLTFSTLTVSNMSPEDSSIYLCSEKLGYTFGSGTRLTVV.

The V gene is TRBV19, the J gene TRBJ2-1; 8 bases map to TRBD1. Germline-derived CDR1 and CDR2 are LNHDA and SQIVND (reference sequence). V shed 2 bases, J shed 3 bases, and the junction held 9 bases outside the gene matches. This CDR3 is built from 17 residues. CDR3 protein: CASSILKGTGIYNEQFF. Here the CDR3 DNA reads TGTGCCAGTAGTATATTAAAGGGGACAGGAATCTACAATGAGCAGTTCTTC.

J is TRBJ2-3 and V is TRBV29-1, with TRBD2 as a possible D gene (7 bases). CDR3 size: 15 residues. V gave up 7 bases and J gave up 4 bases, with 21 bases separating them. Germline V CDR1 and CDR2: SQVTM, ANQGSEA. CDR3: CSATAGAKNPDTQYF. The CDR3 DNA reads as TGCAGCGCGACCGCGGGGGCCAAGAATCCAGATACGCAGTATTTT.

The CDR3 DNA reads as TGTGCCAGCAGCGTAGATCCTGGGACTAGCGGAACAACGCCCTACAATGAGCAGTTCTTC. Protein: CASSVDPGTSGTTPYNEQFF. V usage is TRBV9 and J usage is TRBJ2-1; 11 bases align to TRBD2. From germline, CDR1 is SGDLS and CDR2 YYNGEE. J was trimmed by 2 bases and V by 0 bases; bases with no gene match: 13. This CDR3 is 20 amino acids long. Filled out from reference TRBV9 and TRBJ2-1, the complete variable domain reads DSGVTQTPKHLITATGQRVTLRCSPRSGDLSVYWYQQSLDQGLQFLIQYYNGEERAKGNILERFSAQQFPDLHSELNLSSLELGDSALYFCASSVDPGTSGTTPYNEQFFGPGTRLTVL.

The gene calls are TRBV27 and TRBJ1-2; 8 positions match TRBD1. This CDR3 has 14 residues. Germline-derived CDR1 and CDR2 are MNHEY and SMNVEV (reference sequence). Unmatched junction bases numbered 4, after V lost 3 bases and J lost 4 bases. This CDR3 is CASSLNRGGYGYTF. The CDR3 nucleotides are TGTGCCAGCAGTTTGAACAGGGGGGGCTATGGCTACACCTTC.

J is TRBJ2-1 and V is TRBV3-1; a possible D gene is TRBD2 (7 bases). Germline CDR1 LGHDT, CDR2 YNNKEL (reference sequence). The V end lost 8 bases, the J end lost 4 bases, and 12 bases lay between the germline ends. CDR3 size: 13 residues. CDR3 DNA: TGTGCCAGCTGGGGGGGCCTGTACAATGAGCAGTTCTTC. The encoded protein is CASWGGLYNEQFF.

For this clonotype: Lacking the conserved final phenylalanine or tryptophan, this CDR3 likely reflects a read error. This chain links TRBV29-1 with TRBJ2-7; 13 bases align to TRBD2. Germline loops: CDR1 SQVTM, CDR2 ANQGSEA. This CDR3 spans 14 amino acids. The junction had 9 bases not matched to a gene; V was cut back by 7 bases and J by 6 bases. This CDR3 is CSAVTSGGESEQYL. The CDR3 nucleotides are TGCAGCGCTGTAACTAGCGGGGGGGAGAGCGAGCAGTACTTA.

The chain couples TRBV3-1 to TRBJ2-6; no clear D. The CDR3 covers 17 residues. Germline-derived CDR1 and CDR2 are LGHDT and YNNKEL (reference sequence). V shed 5 bases and J shed 0 bases, with 14 bases lying between them. In nucleotides, the CDR3 is TGTGCCAGCAGCACCAGGCCGGGCACCTCTGGGGCCAACGTCCTGACTTTC. Its protein is CASSTRPGTSGANVLTF.

The chain employs TRBV7-2 and TRBJ1-6; no clear D. The CDR3 runs 14 residues. V lost 4 bases, J lost 7 bases, and 11 bases lay in between. The germline gives CDR1 SGHTA, CDR2 FQGNSA. CDR3 residues: CASSSRSGNSPLHF. As DNA, the CDR3 is TGTGCCAGCAGCTCTCGCTCGGGGAATTCACCCCTCCACTTT.

This sequence joins TRBV20-1 and TRBJ2-1; 8 nucleotides line up with TRBD1. CDR3 length: 14 amino acids. Germline loops: CDR1 DFQATT, CDR2 SNEGSKA (reference sequence). V was pared by 0 bases and J by 8 bases, with 6 bases of the junction left unmatched. CDR3 amino acids: CSARDGRGLDEQFF. The CDR3 region has the DNA TGCAGTGCTAGAGATGGCAGGGGGCTGGATGAGCAGTTCTTC.

This chain connects TRBV7-2 to TRBJ2-3; unclear D gene. Germline V gene lookup returns CDR1 SGHTA and CDR2 FQGNSA. Trimming left V 2 bases short and J 2 bases short, with 11 bases between. This CDR3 region has 15 residues. Written as DNA, the CDR3 is TGTGCCAGCAGCTTATTGTACAGCTACACAGATACGCAGTATTTT. Translation gives CASSLLYSYTDTQYF.

J is TRBJ1-3 and V is TRBV20-1, with unresolved D. Germline CDR1 DFQATT, CDR2 SNEGSKA (reference sequence). This CDR3 region has 13 residues. Trimming removed 2 bases at V and 7 bases at J, with 12 bases between. This CDR3 is CSARYSVGNTIYF. CDR3 DNA sequence: TGCAGTGCTAGATACTCGGTCGGGAACACCATATATTTT.

The gene calls are TRBV30 and TRBJ1-4; D gene ambiguous. Trimming took off 2 bases at V and 7 bases at J, with 14 bases between the two ends. Germline V gene data show CDR1 as GTSNPN and CDR2 as SVGIG (reference sequence). CDR3 length: 14 amino acids. The CDR3 protein is CAWSPDGRSEKLFF. DNA of the CDR3: TGTGCCTGGAGTCCGGACGGGAGGAGTGAAAAACTGTTTTTT.

The V and J genes are TRBV12-3 or TRBV12-4 and TRBJ2-3; TRBD2 matches at 8 bases. This CDR3 is 15 amino acids long. V lost 4 bases and J lost 2; bases outside the gene matches: 5. The CDR3, as DNA: TGTGCCAGCAGTTGGACTAGCCTATTCACAGATACGCAGTATTTT. It yields the protein CASSWTSLFTDTQYF.

CDR3 in DNA: TGCAGTGCTACGGTATCGGCGAACACTGAAGCTTTCTTT. It translates to CSATVSANTEAFF. The rearrangement uses TRBV20-1 and TRBJ1-1; D call uncertain. The germline CDR1 and CDR2 sequences are DFQATT and SNEGSKA (reference sequence). The CDR3 has 13 residues. V was trimmed by 4 bases and J by 1 base, leaving 10 bases between them.

The rearrangement links TRBV4-2 to TRBJ2-3; no clear D. Germline V lookup: CDR1 LGHNA, CDR2 YNFKEQ. This CDR3 spans 15 amino acids. Between the trimmed V and J ends, which lost 4 bases and 4 bases, there was a span of 15 bases. CDR3 protein: CASSPRLTSSDTQYF. CDR3 coding DNA: TGTGCCAGCAGCCCCAGACTGACTTCATCAGATACGCAGTATTTT.

This chain connects TRBV12-3 or TRBV12-4 to TRBJ2-1; D call uncertain. The CDR3 sequence is 12 residues long. The germline V and J ends were trimmed by 6 bases and 7 bases, with 10 bases remaining between them. CDR3 loop: CASSASWNEQFF. The CDR3 DNA is TGTGCCAGCAGCGCCTCTTGGAATGAGCAGTTCTTC.

This chain links TRBV3-1 with TRBJ1-6, with TRBD1 as a possible D gene (5 bases). Germline CDR1 reads LGHDT; CDR2 reads YNNKEL (reference sequence). The length of the CDR3 is 14 residues. V was cut by 4 bases and J by 2 bases, with 6 bases left in between. In DNA form, the CDR3 reads TGTGCCAGCAGCCGGGGGACCTATAATTCACCCCTCCACTTT. Protein: CASSRGTYNSPLHF.

The genes are TRBV30 and TRBJ2-2, with no clear D. This CDR3 has 15 amino acids. Germline V CDR1 and CDR2: GTSNPN, SVGIG (reference sequence). V lost 4 bases, J lost 4 bases, and 16 bases lay in between. CDR3 residues: CAWTLRLEVTGELFF. CDR3 bases: TGTGCCTGGACTCTTAGGCTAGAAGTCACCGGGGAGCTGTTTTTT.

The chain carries TRBV30 and TRBJ1-5; no clear D. Germline-derived CDR1 and CDR2 are GTSNPN and SVGIG (reference sequence). V lost 3 bases to trimming and J lost 0 bases, with 6 bases between them. This CDR3 region has 13 residues. CDR3 protein: CAWRSYSNQPQHF. CDR3 DNA: TGTGCCTGGAGGTCATATAGCAATCAGCCCCAGCATTTT. Supplemented by reference TRBV30 and TRBJ1-5, the full variable domain reads SQTIHQWPATLVQPVGSPLSLECTVEGTSNPNLYWYRQAAGRGLQLLFYSVGIGQISSEVPQNLSASRPQDRQFILSSKKLLLSDSGFYLCAWRSYSNQPQHFGDGTRLSIL.

The count of this clonotype is one. V and J are TRBV2 and TRBJ1-1; no clear D. From germline, CDR1 is SNHLY and CDR2 FYNNEI. Trimming stripped 8 bases from V and 6 bases from J, with 13 bases between. The CDR3 loop spans 12 amino acids. The CDR3 sequence: CASLVGQSEAFF. The CDR3 coding sequence is TGTGCCAGCCTGGTAGGGCAGTCTGAAGCTTTCTTT.

This rearrangement joins TRBV12-3 or TRBV12-4 to TRBJ1-1; TRBD1 might be the D (6 bases). This CDR3 contains 13 residues. V was shortened by 6 bases and J by 6 bases, with 14 bases between the two germline ends. The CDR3 DNA sequence: TGTGCCAGCAGCCAAGCAGGGGAGGCTGAAGCTTTCTTT. This gives the protein CASSQAGEAEAFF.

J is TRBJ2-5 and V is TRBV20-1; TRBD2 agrees at 10 bases. V lost 3 bases to trimming and J lost 0 bases; unmatched junction nucleotides: 10. CDR1 DFQATT and CDR2 SNEGSKA come from the germline V gene (reference sequence). This CDR3 is 17 amino acids long. In nucleotides, the CDR3 is TGCAGTGCTAGTAGGCTAGCGGGGGACCCGTACCAAGAGACCCAGTACTTC. This gives the protein CSASRLAGDPYQETQYF.

The CDR3 protein is CASSGSQASAANEQFF. The CDR3 nucleotides are TGTGCCAGCAGTGGATCACAGGCTTCCGCGGCCAATGAGCAGTTCTTC. The rearrangement links TRBV2 to TRBJ2-1; maybe TRBD1 (5 bases). Germline assignment: CDR1 SNHLY and CDR2 FYNNEI. V was trimmed by 4 bases and J by 6 bases, leaving 19 bases between them. The CDR3 is 16 residues long.

The genes are TRBV7-9 and TRBJ2-5; D unresolved. CDR1 is SEHNR, CDR2 FQNEAQ, per germline (reference sequence). The V end lost 5 bases, the J end lost 1 base, and 17 bases lay between the germline ends. The CDR3 runs 16 residues. The CDR3 spells CASSTPKAALQETQYF. The DNA of the CDR3 is TGTGCCAGCAGCACCCCCAAGGCAGCCCTCCAAGAGACCCAGTACTTC.